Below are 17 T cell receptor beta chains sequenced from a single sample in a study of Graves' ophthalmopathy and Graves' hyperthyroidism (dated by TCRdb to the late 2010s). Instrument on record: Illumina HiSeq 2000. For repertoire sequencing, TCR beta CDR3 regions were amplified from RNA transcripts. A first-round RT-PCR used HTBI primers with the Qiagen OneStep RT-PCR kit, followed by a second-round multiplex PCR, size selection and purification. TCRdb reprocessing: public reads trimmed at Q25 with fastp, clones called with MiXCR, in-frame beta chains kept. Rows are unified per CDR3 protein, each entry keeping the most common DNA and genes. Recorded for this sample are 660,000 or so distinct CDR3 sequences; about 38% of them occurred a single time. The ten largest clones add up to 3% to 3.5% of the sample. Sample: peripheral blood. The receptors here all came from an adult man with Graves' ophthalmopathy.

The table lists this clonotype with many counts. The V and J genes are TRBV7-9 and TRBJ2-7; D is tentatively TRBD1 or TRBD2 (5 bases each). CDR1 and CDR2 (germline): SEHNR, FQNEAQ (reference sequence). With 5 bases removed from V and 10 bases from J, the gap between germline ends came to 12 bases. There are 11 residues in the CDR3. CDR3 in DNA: TGTGCCAGCAGCCTAGGGACGGACCAGTACTTC. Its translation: CASSLGTDQYF.

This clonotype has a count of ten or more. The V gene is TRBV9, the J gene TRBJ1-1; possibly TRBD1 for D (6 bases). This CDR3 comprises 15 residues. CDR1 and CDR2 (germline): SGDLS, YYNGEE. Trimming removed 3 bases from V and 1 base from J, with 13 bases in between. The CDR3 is CASSENGGANTEAFF. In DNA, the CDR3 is TGTGCCAGCAGCGAGAATGGGGGGGCGAACACTGAAGCTTTCTTT.

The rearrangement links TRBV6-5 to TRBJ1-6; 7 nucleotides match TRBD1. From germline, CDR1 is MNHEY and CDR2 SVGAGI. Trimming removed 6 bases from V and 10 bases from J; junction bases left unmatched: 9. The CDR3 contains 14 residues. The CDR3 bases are TGTGCCAGCAGAGAGCTGACAGGGCGCTCACCCCTCCACTTT. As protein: CASRELTGRSPLHF.

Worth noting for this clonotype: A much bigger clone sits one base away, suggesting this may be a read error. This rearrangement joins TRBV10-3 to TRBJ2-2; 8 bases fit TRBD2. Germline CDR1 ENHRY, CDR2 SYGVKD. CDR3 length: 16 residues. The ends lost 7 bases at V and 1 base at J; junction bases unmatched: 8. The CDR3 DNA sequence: TGTGCCATCATGAGACCGGGACTAGGGAACACCGGGGAGCTGTTTTTT. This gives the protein CAIMRPGLGNTGELFF.

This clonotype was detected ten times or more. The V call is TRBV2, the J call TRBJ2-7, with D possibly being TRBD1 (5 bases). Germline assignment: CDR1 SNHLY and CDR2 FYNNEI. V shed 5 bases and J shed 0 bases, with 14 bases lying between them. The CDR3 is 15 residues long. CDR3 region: CASSIQEKSSYEQYF. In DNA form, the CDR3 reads TGTGCCAGCAGTATACAGGAGAAGAGCTCCTACGAGCAGTACTTC.

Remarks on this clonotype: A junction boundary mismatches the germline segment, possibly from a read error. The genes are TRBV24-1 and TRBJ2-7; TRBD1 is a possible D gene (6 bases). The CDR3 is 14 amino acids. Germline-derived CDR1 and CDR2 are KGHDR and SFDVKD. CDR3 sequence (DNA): TGTGCCATCAGTGAACCGACCACAGGGACGAAGCGGTACTTC. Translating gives CAISEPTTGTKRYF.

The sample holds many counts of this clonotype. CDR3 region: CASSYPGLNTEAFF. Written as DNA, the CDR3 is TGTGCCAGCAGCTACCCGGGGTTGAACACTGAAGCTTTCTTT. The chain employs TRBV5-6 and TRBJ1-1; D not resolved. Trimming cost V 3 bases and J 0 bases, with 9 bases left between them. The CDR3 runs to 14 residues. Per germline, CDR1 SGHDT and CDR2 YYEEEE.

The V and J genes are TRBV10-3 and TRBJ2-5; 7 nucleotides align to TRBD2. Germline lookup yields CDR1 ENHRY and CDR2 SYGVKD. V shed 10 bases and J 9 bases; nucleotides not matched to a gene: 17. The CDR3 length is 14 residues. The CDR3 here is CASRSLAAQAAQYF. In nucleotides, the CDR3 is TGTGCCAGCAGGTCCCTAGCGGCGCAAGCGGCCCAGTACTTC.

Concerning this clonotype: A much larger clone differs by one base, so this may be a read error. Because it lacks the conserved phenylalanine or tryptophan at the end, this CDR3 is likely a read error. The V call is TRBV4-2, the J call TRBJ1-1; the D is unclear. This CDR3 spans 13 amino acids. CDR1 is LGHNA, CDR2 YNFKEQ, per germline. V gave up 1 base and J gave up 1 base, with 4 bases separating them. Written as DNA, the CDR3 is TGTGCCAGCAGCCAAGTCAGGAACACTGAAGCTTTCCTT. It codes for CASSQVRNTEAFL.

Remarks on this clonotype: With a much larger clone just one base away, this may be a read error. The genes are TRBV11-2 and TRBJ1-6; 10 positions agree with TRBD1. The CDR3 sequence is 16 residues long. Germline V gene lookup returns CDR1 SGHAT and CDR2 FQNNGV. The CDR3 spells CANSLIGQGDNSPLHF. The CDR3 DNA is TGTGCCAACAGCTTAATCGGACAGGGGGATAATTCACCCCTCCACTTT.

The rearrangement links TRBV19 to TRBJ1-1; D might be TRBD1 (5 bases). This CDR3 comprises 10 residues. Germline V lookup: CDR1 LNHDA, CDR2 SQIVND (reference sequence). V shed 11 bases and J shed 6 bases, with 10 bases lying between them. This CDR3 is CAGGGAEAFF. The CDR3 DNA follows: TGTGCCGGGGGGGGGGCTGAAGCTTTCTTT.

The CDR3 coding sequence is TGCGCCAGCAGCTTCGGGGCCAGGCGGCTGGGAGAGACCCAGTACTTC. This encodes CASSFGARRLGETQYF. This chain joins TRBV5-1 and TRBJ2-5, with D possibly called TRBD1 or TRBD2 (5 bases each). This CDR3 contains 16 residues. Trimming took 2 bases from V and 4 from J, leaving 18 bases between them. Germline V CDR1 and CDR2: SGHRS, YFSETQ. The full variable domain, its missing parts supplied by reference TRBV5-1 and TRBJ2-5, is KAGVTQTPRYLIKTRGQQVTLSCSPISGHRSVSWYQQTPGQGLQFLFEYFSETQRNKGNFPGRFSGRQFSNSRSEMNVSTLELGDSALYLCASSFGARRLGETQYFGPGTRLLVL.

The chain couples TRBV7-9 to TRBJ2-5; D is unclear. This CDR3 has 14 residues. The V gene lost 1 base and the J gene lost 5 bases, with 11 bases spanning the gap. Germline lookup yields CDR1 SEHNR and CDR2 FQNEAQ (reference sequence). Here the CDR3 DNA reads TGTGCCAGCAGCTTAGTGAGCCGGTCGGAGACCCAGTACTTC. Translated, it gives CASSLVSRSETQYF.

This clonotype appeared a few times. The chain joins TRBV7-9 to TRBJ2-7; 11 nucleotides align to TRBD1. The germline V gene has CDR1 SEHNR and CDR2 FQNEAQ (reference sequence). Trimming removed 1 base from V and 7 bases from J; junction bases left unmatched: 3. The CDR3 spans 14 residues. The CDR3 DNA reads TGTGCCAGCAGCTTAGGGACAGGGGGCGGTGAGCAGTACTTC. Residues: CASSLGTGGGEQYF.

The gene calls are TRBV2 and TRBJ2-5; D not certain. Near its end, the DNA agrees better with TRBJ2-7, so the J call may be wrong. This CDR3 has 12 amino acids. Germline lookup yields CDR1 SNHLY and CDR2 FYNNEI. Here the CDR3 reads CASNAYYYEQYF. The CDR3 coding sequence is TGTGCCAGCAACGCCTACTACTACGAGCAGTACTTC.

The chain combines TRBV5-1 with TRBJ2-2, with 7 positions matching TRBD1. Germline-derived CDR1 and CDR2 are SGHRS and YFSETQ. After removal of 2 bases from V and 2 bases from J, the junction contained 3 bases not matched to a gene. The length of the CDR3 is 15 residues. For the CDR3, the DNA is TGCGCCAGCAGCTTTCAGGGGGATAACACCGGGGAGCTGTTTTTT. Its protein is CASSFQGDNTGELFF.

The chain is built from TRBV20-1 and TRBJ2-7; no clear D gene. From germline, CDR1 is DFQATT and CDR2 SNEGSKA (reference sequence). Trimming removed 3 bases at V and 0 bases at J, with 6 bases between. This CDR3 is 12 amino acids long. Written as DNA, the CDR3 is TGCAGTGCTAGGGTGGACTCCTACGAGCAGTACTTC. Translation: CSARVDSYEQYF.